Below are 21 T cell receptor beta chains sequenced from a single sample in a study of post-analysis software for immune sequencing data. General study results and limits: A handful of TRBV segments were significantly more frequent in patients than in controls. TRBV5-6, TRBV5-1 and TRBV20-1 were among these segments.

Sequencing libraries made from TCR beta cDNA carried unique molecular identifiers. TCRdb ran MiXCR on the PCR reads and lists one entry per CDR3 protein. The sample consists of almost 700,000 distinct CDR3 sequences, approximately 60% of them appearing once. For these receptors, no antigen is known. Source material: blood. These receptors originate from a girl aged 2-10 years with multiple sclerosis.

The rearrangement uses TRBV15 and TRBJ2-7; 8 bases line up with TRBD1. The germline V gene encodes CDR1 LNHNV and CDR2 YYDKDF (reference sequence). J gave up 4 bases and V 0 bases, and 5 bases lay outside the gene matches. The CDR3 loop spans 15 amino acids. The DNA of the CDR3 is TGTGCCACCAGCAGAGAGGGGGACAGGTCTTACGAGCAGTACTTC. It specifies CATSREGDRSYEQYF.

The chain combines TRBV6-5 with TRBJ1-2, with a weak D call TRBD1 (5 bases). CDR3 size: 15 residues. The V gene's germline CDR1 is MNHEY and CDR2 SVGAGI. The germline V and J ends were trimmed by 0 bases and 2 bases, with 10 bases remaining between them. This CDR3 reads CASSYSNRQNYGYTF. CDR3 bases: TGTGCCAGCAGTTACTCGAACCGACAGAACTATGGCTACACCTTC.

The V gene is TRBV6-6, the J gene TRBJ2-3, with a tentative D call TRBD1 (6 bases). V lost 7 bases, J lost 1 base, and 12 bases lay in between. Germline CDR1 MNHNY, CDR2 SVGAGI (reference sequence). This CDR3 is built from 14 residues. CDR3 region: CASKKAGGTDTQYF. The CDR3 nucleotides read TGTGCCAGCAAGAAGGCAGGGGGCACAGATACGCAGTATTTT.

This clonotype was counted a single time. The genes are TRBV2 and TRBJ1-5, with D unresolved. This CDR3 comprises 15 residues. Germline V gives CDR1 SNHLY, CDR2 FYNNEI. V dropped 6 bases and J dropped 2 bases, with 14 bases sitting between them. In nucleotides, the CDR3 is TGTGCCAGCAGGGATCAGGAATTCGGCAATCAGCCCCAGCATTTT. It yields the protein CASRDQEFGNQPQHF.

V and J are TRBV30 and TRBJ1-2, with D uncertain. With 0 bases removed from V and 2 bases from J, the gap between germline ends came to 10 bases. The germline gives CDR1 GTSNPN, CDR2 SVGIG (reference sequence). CDR3 length equals 14 residues. DNA for the CDR3: TGTGCCTGGAGTGTAGTACCGGAGAACTATGGCTACACCTTC. It yields the protein CAWSVVPENYGYTF.

V is TRBV6-5 and J is TRBJ2-7; D ambiguous. The V end was cut by 4 bases, the J end by 7 bases, with 8 bases between. The germline CDR1 and CDR2 sequences are MNHEY and SVGAGI. The CDR3 contains 11 residues. The DNA for the CDR3 is TGTGCCAGCAGTTCCCGTATGGAGCAGTACTTC. This gives the protein CASSSRMEQYF.

This chain uses TRBV29-1 with TRBJ2-5; TRBD1 aligns across 9 bases. CDR1 is SQVTM and CDR2 is ANQGSEA in the germline V gene. This CDR3 has 13 residues. V was pared by 5 bases and J by 11 bases, with 12 bases of the junction left unmatched. The CDR3 bases are TGCAGCGTTAGACAGGGGGGAAGGGGGGAGCAGTACTTC. The encoded protein is CSVRQGGRGEQYF.

This chain connects TRBV6-2 or TRBV6-3 to TRBJ1-1; D is undetermined. The CDR3 length is 12 residues. Trimming removed 5 bases from V and 1 base from J, with 5 bases in between. CDR1 is MNHEY and CDR2 is SVGEGT in the germline V gene. CDR3 amino acids: CASSPRNTEAFF. The CDR3 coding sequence is TGTGCCAGCAGTCCGAGGAACACTGAAGCTTTCTTT.

This chain links TRBV11-2 with TRBJ2-7; no definite D call. Germline V gene lookup returns CDR1 SGHAT and CDR2 FQNNGV. This CDR3 is built from 12 residues. The ends were cut back, 4 bases at V and 12 bases at J, with 16 bases in the middle. DNA of the CDR3: TGTGCCAGCAGCTCACGAAGGAGTATACTGTACTTC. This sequence encodes CASSSRRSILYF.

This CDR3 is CASSEYGAGPNEQFF. The CDR3 DNA follows: TGTGCCAGCAGTGAATACGGAGCGGGTCCCAATGAGCAGTTCTTC. V and J are TRBV25-1 and TRBJ2-1, with D possibly matching TRBD2 (6 bases). The germline V gene encodes CDR1 MGHDK and CDR2 SYGVNS. The CDR3 runs to 15 residues. Trimming shortened V by 0 bases and J by 6 bases, and 12 bases separated the two germline ends.

This clonotype was recorded a few times. V usage is TRBV2 and J usage is TRBJ2-1, with no clear D. V lost 3 bases, J lost 5 bases, and 17 bases lay in between. The CDR3 is 16 amino acids. Germline V gene sequence: CDR1 SNHLY, CDR2 FYNNEI. CDR3 DNA: TGTGCCAGCAGTGAGTTTTGGATGAGAACTGACAATGAGCAGTTCTTC. Its protein is CASSEFWMRTDNEQFF.

V usage is TRBV5-1 and J usage is TRBJ2-3; 7 bases map to TRBD2. This CDR3 is 16 amino acids long. Trimming cost V 0 bases and J 4 bases; bases outside gene matches: 8. CDR1 is SGHRS and CDR2 is YFSETQ in the germline V gene. The CDR3: CASSLASSGYADTQYF. The DNA for the CDR3 is TGCGCCAGCAGCTTGGCTTCTAGCGGTTACGCAGATACGCAGTATTTT.

This clonotype was counted only a few times. V is TRBV7-2 and J is TRBJ2-1; D is perhaps TRBD1 (5 bases). With 4 bases removed from V and 10 bases from J, the gap between germline ends came to 11 bases. The length of the CDR3 is 12 residues. Looked up from germline, CDR1 is SGHTA and CDR2 is FQGNSA. CDR3 amino acids: CASSSGPREQFF. Written as DNA, the CDR3 is TGTGCCAGCAGCTCAGGGCCTCGGGAGCAGTTCTTC.

The CDR3 loop reads CASRSTHRLKGSPLHF. DNA for the CDR3: TGTGCCAGCAGGTCCACACATAGACTGAAGGGATCACCCCTCCACTTT. The rearrangement joins TRBV12-3 or TRBV12-4 to TRBJ1-6; no definite D call. Trimming took off 6 bases at V and 10 bases at J, with 22 bases between the two ends. This CDR3 is built from 16 residues.

The chain joins TRBV20-1 to TRBJ1-2, with a tentative D call TRBD1 (5 bases). V shed 3 bases and J shed 8 bases, with 10 bases lying between them. The CDR3 length is 11 residues. The germline V gene encodes CDR1 DFQATT and CDR2 SNEGSKA (reference sequence). The CDR3 DNA reads TGCAGTGCTAGTAAGGGGAACGGCTACACCTTC. It yields the protein CSASKGNGYTF.

This clonotype has a handful of counts. J is TRBJ2-1 and V is TRBV12-3 or TRBV12-4; D gene ambiguous. This CDR3 is built from 13 residues. V was pared by 1 base and J by 7 bases, with 8 bases between. CDR3 in DNA: TGTGCCAGCAGTTTAGTTGAAGGGAATGAGCAGTTCTTC. This encodes CASSLVEGNEQFF.

This clonotype was recorded a few times. The rearrangement joins TRBV29-1 to TRBJ2-1; 13 bases match TRBD2. Per the germline V gene, CDR1 is SQVTM and CDR2 is ANQGSEA. This CDR3 spans 14 amino acids. Germline trimming cut 1 base from V and 10 bases from J; bases unmatched to any gene: 4. CDR3 sequence reads: CSVEGRLAGGEQFF. The CDR3 DNA reads TGCAGCGTTGAAGGCCGACTAGCGGGGGGCGAGCAGTTCTTC.

This chain joins TRBV5-6 and TRBJ1-2; D is possibly TRBD1 (6 bases). With 4 bases removed from V and 5 bases from J, the gap between germline ends came to 18 bases. Germline loops: CDR1 SGHDT, CDR2 YYEEEE. The CDR3 is 15 residues long. CDR3 DNA: TGTGCCAGCAGCCCGGGGCAGGGGAATGGGTATGGCTACACCTTC. Protein sequence: CASSPGQGNGYGYTF.

This clonotype turned up a few times. The J gene is TRBJ2-7, the V gene TRBV10-3; D may be TRBD1 (6 bases). The germline V gene has CDR1 ENHRY and CDR2 SYGVKD. The CDR3 loop spans 14 amino acids. Between the trimmed V and J ends, which lost 8 bases and 0 bases, there was a span of 14 bases. The CDR3 DNA reads TGTGCCATCGGGCTTGGACAGAGCTCCTACGAGCAGTACTTC. It is translated as CAIGLGQSSYEQYF.

V gene TRBV20-1 combines with J gene TRBJ2-5; maybe TRBD1 (5 bases). The CDR3 is made up of 14 amino acids. Germline loops: CDR1 DFQATT, CDR2 SNEGSKA (reference sequence). Trimming took 6 bases from V and 1 from J, leaving 15 bases between them. The CDR3 is CSARIQGIQETQYF. CDR3 bases: TGCAGTGCCCGCATTCAGGGTATCCAAGAGACCCAGTACTTC.

V gene TRBV12-3 or TRBV12-4 combines with J gene TRBJ2-6; a weak D match, TRBD1 (7 bases). V was cut by 3 bases and J by 2 bases, with 14 bases left in between. The CDR3 contains 17 residues. CDR3 in DNA: TGTGCCAGCAGTTTCAGTCAGGGGGGACCTGGGGCCAACGTCCTGACTTTC. It specifies CASSFSQGGPGANVLTF.